This T cell receptor (beta chain) was identified in a study of cytomegalovirus exposure and HLA in healthy donors. This clone has only a few counts. In the PCR, 60 Vbeta and 13 Jbeta primers were used. TCRdb keeps only in-frame clones here, not all; method: immunoSEQ multiplex PCR. Among approximately 140,000 clones listed, 60% to 85% were seen once. This TCR was sampled from a man aged 45 to 65 in good health and CMV-seropositive. Sequencing was performed on PBMCs.

CDR3 protein: CASRRQLADYEQYF. In DNA, the CDR3 is TGTGCCAGTCGGAGACAGTTAGCGGATTACGAGCAGTACTTC. J is TRBJ2-7 and V is TRBV6-6; weak D call: TRBD2 (6 bases). V lost 9 bases to trimming and J lost 4 bases, with 19 bases between them. The CDR3 consists of 14 residues. Germline V gene data show CDR1 as MNHNY and CDR2 as SVGAGI (reference sequence).